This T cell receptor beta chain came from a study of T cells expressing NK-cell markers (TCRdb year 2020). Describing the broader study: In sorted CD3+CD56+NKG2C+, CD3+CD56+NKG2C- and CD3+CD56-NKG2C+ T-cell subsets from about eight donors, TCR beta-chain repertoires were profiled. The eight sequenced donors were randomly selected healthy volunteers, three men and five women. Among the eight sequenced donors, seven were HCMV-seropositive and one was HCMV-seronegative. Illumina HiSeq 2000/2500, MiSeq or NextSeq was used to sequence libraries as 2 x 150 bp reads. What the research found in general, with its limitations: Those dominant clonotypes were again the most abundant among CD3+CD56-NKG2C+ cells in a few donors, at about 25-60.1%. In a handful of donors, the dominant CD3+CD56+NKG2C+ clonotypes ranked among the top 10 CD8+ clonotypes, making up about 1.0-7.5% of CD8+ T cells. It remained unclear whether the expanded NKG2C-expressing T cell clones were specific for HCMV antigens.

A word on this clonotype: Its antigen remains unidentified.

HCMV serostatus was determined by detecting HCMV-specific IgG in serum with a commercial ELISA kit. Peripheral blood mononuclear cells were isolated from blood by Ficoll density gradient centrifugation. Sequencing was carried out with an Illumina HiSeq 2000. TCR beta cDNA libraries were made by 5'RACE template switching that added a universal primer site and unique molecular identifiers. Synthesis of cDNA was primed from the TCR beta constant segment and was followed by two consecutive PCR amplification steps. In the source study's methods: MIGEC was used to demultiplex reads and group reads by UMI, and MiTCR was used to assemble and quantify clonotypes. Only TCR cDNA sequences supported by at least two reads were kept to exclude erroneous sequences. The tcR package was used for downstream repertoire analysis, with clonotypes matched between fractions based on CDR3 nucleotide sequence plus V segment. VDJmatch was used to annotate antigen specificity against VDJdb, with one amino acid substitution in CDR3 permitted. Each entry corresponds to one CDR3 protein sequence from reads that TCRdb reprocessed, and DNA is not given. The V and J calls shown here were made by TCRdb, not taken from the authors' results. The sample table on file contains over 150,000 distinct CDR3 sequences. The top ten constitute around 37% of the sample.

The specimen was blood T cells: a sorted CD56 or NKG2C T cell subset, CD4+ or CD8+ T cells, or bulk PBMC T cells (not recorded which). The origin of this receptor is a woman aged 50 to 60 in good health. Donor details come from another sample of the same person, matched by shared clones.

For the CDR3, the sequence is CASSLSQGPTEAFF. The rearrangement joined TRBV12-3 or TRBV12-4 to TRBJ1-1; absent DNA, TCRdb's TRBD1 call cannot be checked. The CDR3 runs 14 amino acids, cysteine and phenylalanine included. No DNA was logged.